This is a list of T cell receptor beta chains from one sample in a study of blood T cell repertoires in COVID-19. Sequencing was performed with immunoSEQ multiplex PCR; in TCRdb, only in-frame clones are kept and a portion is missing. The profile shows 230,000 or so clones, about 83% of them singletons. Material for sequencing was peripheral blood. The receptors here all came from a middle-aged man with active or convalescent COVID-19. Each CDR3 is given with its conserved first and last residue. Fields, in order: J gene, D gene, clone size, V gene, CDR3 protein, CDR3 DNA. The D gene is left open where the match is weak. Part of the rows lack a size; the others show once, few, many or a class for expanded clones.

>TRBJ1-1|NA|NA|TRBV27
CASSFQGSLSAEAFF
TGTGCCAGCAGTTTCCAGGGGAGTTTGTCCGCTGAAGCTTTCTTT
>TRBJ2-1|TRBD2|NA|TRBV30
CAWRPRGGHSYNEQFF
TGTGCCTGGAGACCACGCGGGGGGCACTCCTACAATGAGCAGTTCTTC
>TRBJ1-1|NA|once|TRBV29-1
CSVARGNEAFF
TGCAGCGTTGCCAGGGGTAATGAAGCTTTCTTT
>TRBJ1-2|TRBD1|NA|TRBV2
CASRGQNYGYTF
TGTGCCAGCAGGGGACAGAACTATGGCTACACCTTC
>TRBJ2-3|TRBD2|NA|TRBV6-5
CASSSGTSGSVDTQYF
TGTGCCAGCAGTTCTGGGACTAGCGGGAGTGTAGATACGCAGTATTTT
>TRBJ2-1|NA|few|TRBV19
CASNGASNEQFF
TGTGCCAGTAACGGTGCGTCGAATGAGCAGTTCTTC
>TRBJ2-3|TRBD2|NA|TRBV20-1
CSASTSGTDTQYF
TGCAGTGCTAGTACTAGCGGCACAGATACGCAGTATTTT
>TRBJ1-2|NA|NA|TRBV12-3/TRBV12-4
CASTRGQTSGYTF
TGTGCCAGCACTCGAGGGCAGACGAGTGGCTACACCTTC
>TRBJ1-2|NA|NA|TRBV19
CASSTTINYGYTF
TGTGCCAGTAGTACCACAATAAACTATGGCTACACCTTC
>TRBJ2-7|TRBD1|NA|TRBV11-3
CASRRTGGTYEQYF
TGTGCCAGCAGAAGGACAGGGGGAACCTACGAGCAGTACTTC
>TRBJ2-5|NA|NA|TRBV5-4
CASSLGGAGAQETQYF
TGTGCCAGCAGCTTGGGTGGTGCGGGGGCCCAAGAGACCCAGTACTTC
>TRBJ2-1|TRBD2|NA|TRBV28
CASSLGSSGSKGNEQFF
TGTGCCAGCAGCCTAGGGTCTAGCGGGAGTAAGGGCAATGAGCAGTTCTTC
>TRBJ1-2|TRBD1|NA|TRBV2
CASSRHGQDGYTF
TGTGCCAGCAGTCGCCACGGACAGGATGGCTACACCTTC
>TRBJ1-1|NA|NA|TRBV7-6
CASSFEGFGDTEAFF
TGTGCCAGCAGCTTTGAAGGGTTCGGGGACACTGAAGCTTTCTTT
>TRBJ2-1|NA|NA|TRBV9
CASSVDVGGPGANEQFF
TGTGCCAGCAGCGTAGATGTGGGGGGGCCAGGAGCCAATGAGCAGTTCTTC
>TRBJ1-1|NA|NA|TRBV29-1
CSVARVLSDTEAFF
TGCAGCGTTGCCCGGGTTTTGTCCGACACTGAAGCTTTCTTT
>TRBJ2-2|NA|NA|TRBV14
CASSPFPGGRGTGELFF
TGTGCCAGCAGCCCCTTCCCTGGAGGTCGGGGCACCGGGGAGCTGTTTTTT
>TRBJ1-1|TRBD1|NA|TRBV6-2/TRBV6-3
CASSPPGQGFWDTEAFF
TGTGCCAGCAGCCCCCCGGGACAGGGGTTCTGGGACACTGAAGCTTTCTTT
>TRBJ1-6|NA|NA|TRBV6-4
CATMTFSSYNSPLHF
TGTGCCACCATGACATTTAGCTCCTATAATTCACCCCTCCACTTT
>TRBJ2-7|TRBD1|NA|TRBV4-2
CASSPPAWTGGGWIEQYF
TGTGCCAGCAGCCCACCAGCCTGGACAGGGGGCGGGTGGATTGAGCAGTACTTC
>TRBJ1-1|NA|NA|TRBV19
CASSIDLWVGATEAFF
TGTGCCAGTAGTATAGATCTCTGGGTGGGGGCCACTGAAGCTTTCTTT
>TRBJ2-1|NA|NA|TRBV5-1
CASGYQVFQGQNEQFF
TGCGCCAGCGGCTATCAGGTTTTCCAGGGCCAAAATGAGCAGTTCTTC
>TRBJ2-2|TRBD1|NA|TRBV2
CASSDRGNTGELFF
TGTGCCAGCAGCGACAGGGGTAACACCGGGGAGCTGTTTTTT
>TRBJ2-2|NA|NA|TRBV4-3
CASSQDGSAARELFF
TGCGCCAGCAGCCAAGATGGGAGCGCTGCGCGGGAGCTGTTTTTT
>TRBJ2-7|TRBD1|NA|TRBV24-1
CATSDSGTGAYEQYF
TGTGCCACCAGTGATTCCGGGACAGGGGCCTACGAGCAGTACTTC
>TRBJ2-3|TRBD1|NA|TRBV7-9
CASSLGTKGATTDTQYF
TGTGCCAGCAGCTTAGGCACGAAGGGGGCAACGACAGATACGCAGTATTTT
>TRBJ1-2|NA|NA|TRBV6-5
CASRRGGEPYGYTF
TGTGCCAGCAGGAGAGGGGGTGAGCCTTATGGCTACACCTTC
>TRBJ2-7|TRBD2|NA|TRBV5-4
CASSPGTSGGVGVEQYF
TGTGCCAGCAGCCCAGGGACTAGCGGGGGGGTAGGGGTCGAGCAGTACTTC
>TRBJ1-5|TRBD1|NA|TRBV2
CASSKQGDYQPQHF
TGTGCCAGCAGTAAACAGGGGGATTATCAGCCCCAGCATTTT